The 30 T cell receptor beta chains below all came from one sample that was sequenced in a study of PD-1 blockade in classical Hodgkin lymphoma (TCRdb year 2020). The library relied on the immunoSEQ multiplex PCR assay. In its TCRdb copy, this immuneACCESS table keeps in-frame sequences only and misses some clones. Where compared with another copy, unresolved V genes explain less than half of these, and the others have no known cause. The sample data list 50,000 or so clones, and around 86% of these were observed just once. Roughly 7% of the sample belongs to the ten largest clones. The meaning of the sample's time point label: cycle 4 day 1 (C4D1), after 6 weeks of nivolumab. Relapse after autologous stem cell transplantation had occurred in all trial patients, and cohorts A, B and C were distinguished by prior brentuximab vedotin exposure. The specimen comprised peripheral blood mononuclear cells (PBMCs), sampled before the fourth cycle of nivolumab. These receptors originate from a human donor with classical Hodgkin lymphoma.

V is TRBV29-1 and J is TRBJ1-2; 7 bases align to TRBD1. J lost 4 bases, V lost 0 bases, and 8 bases had no gene match. Germline CDR1 SQVTM, CDR2 ANQGSEA. The CDR3 covers 15 residues. CDR3 nucleotides: TGCAGCGTTGAAGATGCTGACAGGGAGGGCTATGGCTACACCTTC. This codes for CSVEDADREGYGYTF.

V and J are TRBV27 and TRBJ2-7, with D unclear. Germline values: CDR1 MNHEY, CDR2 SMNVEV (reference sequence). The ends were cut back, 0 bases at V and 3 bases at J, with 0 bases in the middle. The CDR3 length is 11 residues. The CDR3 DNA sequence: TGTGCCAGCAGTTTATCCTACGAGCAGTACTTC. As protein: CASSLSYEQYF.

J is TRBJ2-3 and V is TRBV5-6; D is possibly TRBD2 (5 bases). The germline CDR1 and CDR2 sequences are SGHDT and YYEEEE. The CDR3 is made up of 18 amino acids. V was pared by 1 base and J by 3 bases, with 21 bases between. The CDR3 sequence is CASSLFDGESSGTDTQYF. The CDR3 bases are TGTGCCAGCAGCTTGTTTGACGGCGAGTCTTCGGGGACAGATACGCAGTATTTT. Filled out from reference TRBV5-6 and TRBJ2-3, the complete variable domain reads DAGVTQSPTHLIKTRGQQVTLRCSPKSGHDTVSWYQQALGQGPQFIFQYYEEEERQRGNFPDRFSGHQFPNYSSELNVNALLLGDSALYLCASSLFDGESSGTDTQYFGPGTRLTVL.

The V call is TRBV19, the J call TRBJ1-2, with TRBD1 matching over 8 bases. The germline CDR1 and CDR2 sequences are LNHDA and SQIVND (reference sequence). The CDR3 contains 12 residues. V lost 4 bases to trimming and J lost 8 bases; unmatched junction nucleotides: 3. The CDR3 sequence is CASSRQGNGYTF. The CDR3 nucleotides are TGTGCCAGTAGTAGACAGGGGAACGGCTACACCTTC.

The genes are TRBV7-3 and TRBJ2-5; perhaps TRBD2 as D (6 bases). The DNA end is a closer match to TRBJ2-7, so the J assignment may be wrong. This CDR3 has 15 amino acids. Germline V gives CDR1 SGHTA, CDR2 FQGTGA. The CDR3 DNA reads as TGTGCCAGCAGCTTAAATCCGGGAGTGTCCTACGAGCAGTACTTC. It translates to CASSLNPGVSYEQYF.

The chain couples TRBV29-1 to TRBJ1-1; 8 positions match TRBD1. Germline V gives CDR1 SQVTM, CDR2 ANQGSEA. The J segment lost 1 base and the V segment lost 6 bases, leaving 4 bases of the junction unmatched. The CDR3 loop spans 13 amino acids. CDR3 in DNA: TGCAGCGTCGTGACAGGGGCGAACACTGAAGCTTTCTTT. Translation: CSVVTGANTEAFF.

The V gene is TRBV4-1, the J gene TRBJ1-2; D gene uncertain. V gave up 1 base and J gave up 0 bases, with 9 bases separating them. The CDR3 has 15 amino acids. CDR1 and CDR2 from the germline V gene are MGHRA and YSYEKL. CDR3 in amino acids: CASSQVGSPNYGYTF. For the CDR3, the DNA is TGCGCCAGCAGCCAAGTCGGGAGTCCTAACTATGGCTACACCTTC.

The rearrangement joins TRBV19 to TRBJ2-1; 10 positions match TRBD1. The CDR3 covers 15 residues. Germline values: CDR1 LNHDA, CDR2 SQIVND (reference sequence). With V trimmed by 7 bases and J by 2 bases, 5 bases remained unmatched. The CDR3 DNA follows: TGTGCCAGTAATCCCGACAGGGGGCCCTACAATGAGCAGTTCTTC. Translated: CASNPDRGPYNEQFF.

V and J are TRBV27 and TRBJ2-2; D not resolved. Germline values: CDR1 MNHEY, CDR2 SMNVEV (reference sequence). This CDR3 is built from 13 residues. Trimming took off 5 bases at V and 1 base at J, with 5 bases between the two ends. In DNA form, the CDR3 reads TGTGCCAGCAGTGGTATGAACACCGGGGAGCTGTTTTTT. Residues: CASSGMNTGELFF.

The gene calls are TRBV6-6 and TRBJ2-7; the match to TRBD2 covers 7 bases. This CDR3 spans 15 amino acids. V trimming: 2 bases; J trimming: 4 bases; junction bases outside the gene matches: 8. Germline values: CDR1 MNHNY, CDR2 SVGAGI (reference sequence). This CDR3 is CASSYLASGMYEQYF. CDR3 DNA sequence: TGTGCCAGCAGTTACCTGGCTAGCGGTATGTACGAGCAGTACTTC.

V is TRBV6-1 and J is TRBJ2-7; D gene uncertain. Trimming cost V 2 bases and J 2 bases, with 4 bases left between them. Germline V gene sequence: CDR1 MNHNS, CDR2 SASEGT. The CDR3 extends over 12 amino acids. CDR3 sequence (DNA): TGTGCCAGCAGTGAACAGACCTACGAGCAGTACTTC. This translates into CASSEQTYEQYF.

V usage is TRBV6-6 and J usage is TRBJ1-2; no clear D. V lost 2 bases and J lost 2, with 15 bases in between. Per germline, CDR1 MNHNY and CDR2 SVGAGI (reference sequence). The CDR3 is 16 amino acids. CDR3 protein: CASSYTLTDSNYGYTF. CDR3 coding DNA: TGTGCCAGCAGTTACACTCTCACGGATTCGAACTATGGCTACACCTTC.

The rearrangement links TRBV15 to TRBJ1-5, with D hard to call. Trimming pared 0 bases from V and 12 bases from J, leaving 9 bases between. Germline V gene lookup returns CDR1 LNHNV and CDR2 YYDKDF (reference sequence). CDR3 size: 12 residues. The CDR3 bases are TGTGCCACCAGCAGAGATACCCTAAGCCAGCATTTT. Translating gives CATSRDTLSQHF.

The genes are TRBV6-6 and TRBJ1-4, with 8 bases that match TRBD1. The germline V gene encodes CDR1 MNHNY and CDR2 SVGAGI (reference sequence). This CDR3 has 15 amino acids. Trimming at V came to 5 bases and at J to 8 bases, leaving 10 bases not matched to a gene. The CDR3 coding sequence is TGTGCCAGCAGTCACTTTGACAGGGGTGACGAAAAACTGTTTTTT. Translating it yields CASSHFDRGDEKLFF.

CDR3 coding DNA: TGTGCCAGCTCACTTTCGGGTGCTTGGTCCTACGAGCAGTACTTC. This translates into CASSLSGAWSYEQYF. J is TRBJ2-7 and V is TRBV18; D call uncertain. Looked up from germline, CDR1 is KGHSH and CDR2 is LQKENI. This CDR3 is built from 15 residues. Trimming pared 4 bases from V and 1 base from J, leaving 14 bases between.

This sequence joins TRBV6-6 and TRBJ2-3, with no clear D. CDR3 length: 15 amino acids. V was pared by 3 bases and J by 0 bases, with 10 bases between. From germline, CDR1 is MNHNY and CDR2 SVGAGI (reference sequence). Here the CDR3 DNA reads TGTGCCAGCAGTTATCGGTCCGAGAGCACAGATACGCAGTATTTT. Translation gives CASSYRSESTDTQYF.

This sequence joins TRBV27 and TRBJ1-1; D not certain. Trimming took 1 base from V and 0 from J, leaving 9 bases between them. This CDR3 has 15 amino acids. Germline V gene lookup returns CDR1 MNHEY and CDR2 SMNVEV (reference sequence). The chain's CDR3 is CASSLLGPMNTEAFF. The CDR3 nucleotides read TGTGCCAGCAGTTTATTGGGCCCAATGAACACTGAAGCTTTCTTT.

CDR3 DNA: TGCGCCAGCAGTTCCGCGGGGGCGCGCAGGGTCTCCTACAATGAGCAGTTCTTC. Its protein product is CASSSAGARRVSYNEQFF. The chain is built from TRBV5-1 and TRBJ2-1; maybe TRBD2 (7 bases). V lost 5 bases, J lost 0 bases, and 21 bases lay in between. Germline CDR1 SGHRS, CDR2 YFSETQ. This CDR3 is 18 amino acids long.

The V call is TRBV15, the J call TRBJ2-7, with D unclear. The CDR3 is 14 amino acids. Germline loops: CDR1 LNHNV, CDR2 YYDKDF (reference sequence). V lost 3 bases, J lost 5 bases, and 14 bases lay in between. The CDR3 nucleotides read TGTGCCACCAGCAGGAAGGGTTTTGGGAACGAGCAGTACTTC. Its protein is CATSRKGFGNEQYF. Supplemented by reference TRBV15 and TRBJ2-7, the full variable domain reads DAMVIQNPRYQVTQFGKPVTLSCSQTLNHNVMYWYQQKSSQAPKLLFHYYDKDFNNEADTPDNFQSRRPNTSFCFLDIRSPGLGDTAMYLCATSRKGFGNEQYFGPGTRLTVT.

J is TRBJ2-5 and V is TRBV27, with 10 bases aligning to TRBD1. CDR3 size: 15 residues. The ends lost 5 bases at V and 6 bases at J; junction bases unmatched: 9. CDR1 is MNHEY, CDR2 SMNVEV, per germline (reference sequence). This CDR3 reads CASSPSTGGGKTQYF. The CDR3 DNA is TGTGCCAGCAGTCCATCGACAGGGGGCGGAAAGACCCAGTACTTC.

The chain links TRBV19 to TRBJ2-3; D possibly corresponds to TRBD2 (6 bases). The CDR3 has 14 residues. Germline CDR1 reads LNHDA; CDR2 reads SQIVND (reference sequence). V was clipped by 4 bases and J by 2 bases, with 10 bases between them. As DNA, the CDR3 is TGTGCCAGTAGTAGCGGGACCGCCACAGATACGCAGTATTTT. Protein product: CASSSGTATDTQYF.

The rearrangement joins TRBV5-1 to TRBJ2-7; D might be TRBD2 (5 bases). CDR1 and CDR2 from the germline V gene are SGHRS and YFSETQ. CDR3 length equals 15 residues. V lost 0 bases and J lost 5, with 15 bases in between. The CDR3 here is CASSLEPAVADEQYF. The CDR3 DNA follows: TGCGCCAGCAGCTTGGAGCCAGCGGTGGCCGACGAGCAGTACTTC.

V usage is TRBV25-1 and J usage is TRBJ2-2; TRBD1 aligns across 9 bases. V gave up 2 bases and J gave up 8 bases; unmatched junction bases: 9. CDR3 length: 16 amino acids. Germline CDR1 MGHDK, CDR2 SYGVNS. Here the CDR3 reads CASSEPAGQGPGELFF. In DNA, the CDR3 is TGTGCCAGCAGTGAACCCGCGGGACAGGGACCAGGGGAGCTGTTTTTT.

The J gene is TRBJ2-7, the V gene TRBV7-8, with D uncertain. Germline CDR1 is SGHVS and CDR2 is FQNEAQ. Deletions cut 1 base from V and 6 bases from J, with 1 base between. The CDR3 extends over 10 amino acids. The CDR3 reads CASSLGEQYF. The CDR3 DNA reads as TGTGCCAGCAGCTTAGGCGAGCAGTACTTC.

This clone was seen once. The chain carries TRBV9 and TRBJ2-1, with D uncertain. Trimming pared 4 bases from V and 0 bases from J, leaving 5 bases between. The CDR3 sequence is 13 residues long. The germline V gene encodes CDR1 SGDLS and CDR2 YYNGEE. CDR3 coding DNA: TGTGCCAGCAGCTTCAGCTCCTACAATGAGCAGTTCTTC. Protein sequence: CASSFSSYNEQFF.

The rearrangement uses TRBV11-2 and TRBJ2-5; D is unresolved. V dropped 1 base and J dropped 3 bases, with 6 bases sitting between them. This CDR3 region has 13 residues. Germline values: CDR1 SGHAT, CDR2 FQNNGV. For the CDR3, the DNA is TGTGCCAGCAGCTTAGGACCGAAAGAGACCCAGTACTTC. It encodes CASSLGPKETQYF.

The gene calls are TRBV27 and TRBJ2-3; 12 bases agree with TRBD2. This CDR3 spans 16 amino acids. Germline CDR1 reads MNHEY; CDR2 reads SMNVEV (reference sequence). V was clipped by 4 bases and J by 1 base; unmatched bases: 3. This CDR3 reads CASSSSGRAGTDTQYF. Written as DNA, the CDR3 is TGTGCCAGCAGTTCTAGCGGGAGGGCTGGCACAGATACGCAGTATTTT.

The chain combines TRBV6-1 with TRBJ2-7; 7 bases fit TRBD1. V trimming: 1 base; J trimming: 4 bases; junction bases outside the gene matches: 4. Germline V gene data show CDR1 as MNHNS and CDR2 as SASEGT. CDR3 length: 14 amino acids. CDR3 sequence reads: CASSEDRGRYEQYF. The CDR3, as DNA: TGTGCCAGCAGTGAAGACAGGGGAAGATACGAGCAGTACTTC.

The chain links TRBV7-9 to TRBJ1-2; 8 bases match TRBD1. The ends lost 5 bases at V and 2 bases at J; junction bases unmatched: 4. Germline lookup yields CDR1 SEHNR and CDR2 FQNEAQ (reference sequence). This CDR3 has 14 amino acids. The CDR3 DNA follows: TGTGCCAGCAGCCAACGGGACAGGAACTATGGCTACACCTTC. Protein: CASSQRDRNYGYTF.

This clone was found once. The chain has TRBV6-5 and TRBJ2-2; D not resolved. CDR3 size: 15 residues. Germline V CDR1 and CDR2: MNHEY, SVGAGI. Trimming took off 7 bases at V and 5 bases at J, with 17 bases between the two ends. This CDR3 is CASTPRHIGTGELFF. The CDR3, as DNA: TGTGCCAGCACCCCCAGGCATATCGGGACCGGGGAGCTGTTTTTT.